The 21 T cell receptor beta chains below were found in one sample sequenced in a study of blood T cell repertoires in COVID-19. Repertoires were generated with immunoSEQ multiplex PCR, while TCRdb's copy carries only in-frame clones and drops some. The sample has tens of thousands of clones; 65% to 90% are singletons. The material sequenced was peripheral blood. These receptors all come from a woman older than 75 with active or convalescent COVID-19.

The CDR3 nucleotides are TGCGCCAGCAGGAGAACAGGTGGGGGGATCTCTGGCTACACCTTC. This encodes CASRRTGGGISGYTF. This chain connects TRBV10-2 to TRBJ1-2, with D possibly TRBD1 on 5 matching bases. This CDR3 region has 15 residues. V dropped 6 bases and J dropped 7 bases, with 21 bases sitting between them. Per germline, CDR1 WSHSY and CDR2 SAAADI.

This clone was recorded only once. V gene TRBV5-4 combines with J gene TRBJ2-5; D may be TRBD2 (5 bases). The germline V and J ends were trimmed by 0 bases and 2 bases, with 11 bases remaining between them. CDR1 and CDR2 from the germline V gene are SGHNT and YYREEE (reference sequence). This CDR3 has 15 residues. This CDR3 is CASSLDLGGQETQYF. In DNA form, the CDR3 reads TGTGCCAGCAGCTTGGACCTCGGCGGGCAAGAGACCCAGTACTTC. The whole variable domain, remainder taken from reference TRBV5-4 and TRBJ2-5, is ETGVTQSPTHLIKTRGQQVTLRCSSQSGHNTVSWYQQALGQGPQFIFQYYREEENGRGNFPPRFSGLQFPNYSSELNVNALELDDSALYLCASSLDLGGQETQYFGPGTRLLVL.

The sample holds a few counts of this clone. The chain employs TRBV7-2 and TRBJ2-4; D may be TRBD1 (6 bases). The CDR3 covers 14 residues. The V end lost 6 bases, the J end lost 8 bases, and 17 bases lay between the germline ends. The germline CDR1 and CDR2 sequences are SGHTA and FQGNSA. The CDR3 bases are TGTGCCAGCAGTCTTCAGGGGAATTTGCACATTCAGTACTTC. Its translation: CASSLQGNLHIQYF.

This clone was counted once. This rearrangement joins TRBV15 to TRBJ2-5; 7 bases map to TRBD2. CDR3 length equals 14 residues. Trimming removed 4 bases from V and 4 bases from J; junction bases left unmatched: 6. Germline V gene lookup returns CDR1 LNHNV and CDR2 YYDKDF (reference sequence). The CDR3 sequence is CATSIFAGAETQYF. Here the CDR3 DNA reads TGTGCCACCAGCATATTTGCGGGAGCAGAGACCCAGTACTTC.

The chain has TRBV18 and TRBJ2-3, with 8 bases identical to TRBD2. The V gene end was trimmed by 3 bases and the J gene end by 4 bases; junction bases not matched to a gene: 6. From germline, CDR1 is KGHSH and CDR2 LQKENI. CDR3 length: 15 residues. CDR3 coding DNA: TGTGCCAGCTCACCTAAGCGGGAGTACGCAGATACGCAGTATTTT. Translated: CASSPKREYADTQYF.

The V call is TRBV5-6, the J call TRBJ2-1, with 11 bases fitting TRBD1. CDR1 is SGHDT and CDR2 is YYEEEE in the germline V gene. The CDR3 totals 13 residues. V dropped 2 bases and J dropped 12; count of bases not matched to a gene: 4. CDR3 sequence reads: CASSLGQGARQFF. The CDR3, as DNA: TGTGCCAGCAGCTTAGGACAGGGGGCAAGGCAGTTCTTC.

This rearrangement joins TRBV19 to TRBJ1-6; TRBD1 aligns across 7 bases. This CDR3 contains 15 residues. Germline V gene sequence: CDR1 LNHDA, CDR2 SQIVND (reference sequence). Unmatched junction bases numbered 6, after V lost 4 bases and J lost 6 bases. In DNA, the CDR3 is TGTGCCAGTAGTACAGGACAGGTGTTTAATTCACCCCTCCACTTT. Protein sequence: CASSTGQVFNSPLHF.

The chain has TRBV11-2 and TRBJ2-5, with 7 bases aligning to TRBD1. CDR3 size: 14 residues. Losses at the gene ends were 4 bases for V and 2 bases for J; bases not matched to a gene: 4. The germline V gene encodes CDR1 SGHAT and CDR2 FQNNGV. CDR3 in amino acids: CASSSPDRQETQYF. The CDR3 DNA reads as TGTGCCAGCAGCTCTCCGGACAGGCAAGAGACCCAGTACTTC.

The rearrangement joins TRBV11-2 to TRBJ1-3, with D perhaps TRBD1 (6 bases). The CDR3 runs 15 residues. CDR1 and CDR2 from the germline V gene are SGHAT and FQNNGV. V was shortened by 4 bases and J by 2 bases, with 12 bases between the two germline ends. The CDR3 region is CASSSLQGTGNTIYF. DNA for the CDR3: TGTGCCAGCAGCTCCCTACAGGGTACTGGAAACACCATATATTTT.

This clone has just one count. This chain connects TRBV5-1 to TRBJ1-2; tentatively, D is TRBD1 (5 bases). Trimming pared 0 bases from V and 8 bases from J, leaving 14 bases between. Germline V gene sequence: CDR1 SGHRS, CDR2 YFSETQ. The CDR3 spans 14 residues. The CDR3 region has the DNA TGCGCCAGCAGCTTGGCCGCGGGACCGGAGGGCTACACCTTC. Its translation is CASSLAAGPEGYTF.

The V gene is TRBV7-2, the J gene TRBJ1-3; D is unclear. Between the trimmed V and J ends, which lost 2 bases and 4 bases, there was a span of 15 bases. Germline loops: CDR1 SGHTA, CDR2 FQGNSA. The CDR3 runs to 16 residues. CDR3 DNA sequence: TGTGCCAGCAGCTTACAAGCCGGGTCAGCCGGAAACACCATATATTTT. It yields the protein CASSLQAGSAGNTIYF. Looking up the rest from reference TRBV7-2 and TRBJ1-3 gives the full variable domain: GAGVSQSPSNKVTEKGKDVELRCDPISGHTALYWYRQSLGQGLEFLIYFQGNSAPDKSGLPSDRFSAERTGGSVSTLTIQRTQQEDSAVYLCASSLQAGSAGNTIYFGEGSWLTVV.

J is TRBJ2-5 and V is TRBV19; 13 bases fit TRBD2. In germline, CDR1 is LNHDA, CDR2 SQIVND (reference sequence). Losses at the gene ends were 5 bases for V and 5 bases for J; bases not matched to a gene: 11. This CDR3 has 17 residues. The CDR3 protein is CASSSNPPGLAGETQYF. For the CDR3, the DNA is TGTGCCAGTAGTTCTAATCCCCCGGGACTAGCGGGGGAGACCCAGTACTTC. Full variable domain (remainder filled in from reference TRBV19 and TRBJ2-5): DGGITQSPKYLFRKEGQNVTLSCEQNLNHDAMYWYRQDPGQGLRLIYYSQIVNDFQKGDIAEGYSVSREKKESFPLTVTSAQKNPTAFYLCASSSNPPGLAGETQYFGPGTRLLVL.

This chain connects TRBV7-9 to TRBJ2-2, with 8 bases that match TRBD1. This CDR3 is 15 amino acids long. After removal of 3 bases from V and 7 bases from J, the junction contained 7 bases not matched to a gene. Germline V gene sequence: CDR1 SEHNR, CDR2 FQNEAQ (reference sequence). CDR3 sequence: CASSFRRGRHGELFF. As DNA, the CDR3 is TGTGCCAGCAGCTTTCGCAGGGGGCGACACGGGGAGCTGTTTTTT.

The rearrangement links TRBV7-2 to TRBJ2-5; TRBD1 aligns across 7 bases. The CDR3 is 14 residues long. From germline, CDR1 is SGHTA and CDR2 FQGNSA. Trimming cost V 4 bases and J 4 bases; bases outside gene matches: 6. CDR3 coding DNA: TGTGCCAGCAGCTCCCGACAGGGCTCAGAGACCCAGTACTTC. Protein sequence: CASSSRQGSETQYF.

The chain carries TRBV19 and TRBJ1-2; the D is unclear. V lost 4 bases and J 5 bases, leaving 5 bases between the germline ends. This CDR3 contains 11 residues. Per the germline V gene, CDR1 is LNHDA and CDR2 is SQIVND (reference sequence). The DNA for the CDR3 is TGTGCCAGTAGTACCCCTTATGGCTACACCTTC. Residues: CASSTPYGYTF.

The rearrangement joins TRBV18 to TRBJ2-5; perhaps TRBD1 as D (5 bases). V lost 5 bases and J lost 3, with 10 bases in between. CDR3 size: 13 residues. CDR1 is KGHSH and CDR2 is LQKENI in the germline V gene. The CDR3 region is CASSWVGEETQYF. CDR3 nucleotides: TGTGCCAGCTCATGGGTAGGGGAAGAGACCCAGTACTTC.

CDR3 DNA sequence: TGTGCCAGCAGTTTATCGCTGGGGGACAAACCCTACGAGCAGTACTTC. Amino acids: CASSLSLGDKPYEQYF. The V call is TRBV27, the J call TRBJ2-7; perhaps TRBD1 as D (6 bases). Between the trimmed V and J ends, which lost 0 bases and 2 bases, there was a span of 14 bases. Germline CDR1 MNHEY, CDR2 SMNVEV (reference sequence). The CDR3 spans 16 residues.

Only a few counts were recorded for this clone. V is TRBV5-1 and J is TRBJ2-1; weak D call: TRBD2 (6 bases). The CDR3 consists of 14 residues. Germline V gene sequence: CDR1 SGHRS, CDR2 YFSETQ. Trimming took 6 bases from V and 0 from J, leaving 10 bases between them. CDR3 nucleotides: TGCGCCAGCAACGTCGGGAGCTCCTACAATGAGCAGTTCTTC. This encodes CASNVGSSYNEQFF.

The CDR3 loop is CASSEGIGELFF. CDR3 DNA: TGTGCCAGCAGTGAGGGCATCGGGGAGCTGTTTTTT. The chain is built from TRBV6-1 and TRBJ2-2; D gene ambiguous. The CDR3 is made up of 12 amino acids. Germline V gene sequence: CDR1 MNHNS, CDR2 SASEGT. Trimming took off 3 bases at V and 7 bases at J, with 6 bases between the two ends.

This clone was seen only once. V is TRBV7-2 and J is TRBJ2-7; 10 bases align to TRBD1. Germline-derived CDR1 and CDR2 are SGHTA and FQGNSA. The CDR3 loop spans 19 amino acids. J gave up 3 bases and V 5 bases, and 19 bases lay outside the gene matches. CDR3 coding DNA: TGTGCCAGCAGCCCCACGGGGACAGGGGTTTCCCTAAGGGGCTACGAGCAGTACTTC. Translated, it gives CASSPTGTGVSLRGYEQYF.

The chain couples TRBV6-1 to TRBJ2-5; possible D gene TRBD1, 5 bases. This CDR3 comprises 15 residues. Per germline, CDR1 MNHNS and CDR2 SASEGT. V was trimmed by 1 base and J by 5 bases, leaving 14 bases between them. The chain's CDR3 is CASSEGGHLGETQYF. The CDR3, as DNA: TGTGCCAGCAGTGAAGGAGGACACCTGGGTGAGACCCAGTACTTC.